This TCR beta chain stems from a study of blood T cells in healthy people across ages. Notes on the study in general: Age showed a roughly linear inverse relationship with TCR beta diversity per million T cells.

The table lists this clonotype with a few counts. What it recognizes is unknown. Germline V gives CDR1 DFQATT, CDR2 SNEGSKA (reference sequence). This CDR3 has 13 amino acids. Trimming left V 5 bases short and J 10 bases short, with 20 bases between. Combining a sample-barcoded 5' primer with a J-beta primer mix, a second PCR ran for about 7 to 11 cycles. TCRdb used MiXCR to reprocess the 5' RACE reads, holding one entry per CDR3 protein. The profile shows 550,000 to 650,000 distinct CDR3 sequences, about 30% of them singletons. This chain links TRBV20-1 with TRBJ1-1, with TRBD1 as a possible D gene (6 bases). Sequencing was performed on blood. This TCR came from a woman older than 75 in good health. CDR3 nucleotide sequence: TGCAGTGCTCCAGTCCGAGGGGGACTCGCAGCTTTCTTT. Translation: CSAPVRGGLAAFF.